One and the same sample provided the 14 T cell receptor beta chains below, sequenced in a study of shared clonotypes between healthy human individuals. Assay: immunoSEQ multiplex PCR; the TCRdb copy retains only in-frame clones and omits some. Of about 1 million clones listed, around 75% are singletons. The sample was memory CD4+ T cells sorted from blood. Subset in this sample: CD45RA-negative fraction. Receptor source: a man between 18 and 29 years old in good health.

With regard to this clone: Other DNA sequences in this specimen translate into the identical CDR3. V gene TRBV2 combines with J gene TRBJ2-1; possible D gene TRBD2, 5 bases. The germline gives CDR1 SNHLY, CDR2 FYNNEI. V was trimmed by 7 bases and J by 0 bases, leaving 7 bases between them. The CDR3 has 13 amino acids. The CDR3: CASKGSSYNEQFF. The CDR3 DNA reads as TGTGCCAGCAAAGGGAGCTCCTACAATGAGCAGTTCTTC.

The sample holds a few counts of this clone. This chain connects TRBV30 to TRBJ2-2, with D possibly being TRBD2 (6 bases). The CDR3 runs to 13 residues. CDR1 and CDR2 (germline): GTSNPN, SVGIG (reference sequence). Trimming took off 3 bases at V and 8 bases at J, with 13 bases between the two ends. In DNA form, the CDR3 reads TGTGCCTGGAGCCGGGGACTGGAGGGGGAGCTGTTTTTT. Its translation: CAWSRGLEGELFF.

Remarks on this clone: It may be a read error: a sequence one base away is much more abundant. This chain joins TRBV6-1 and TRBJ2-7; 7 nucleotides align to TRBD1. The CDR3 has 12 residues. V shed 7 bases and J 3 bases; nucleotides not matched to a gene: 3. Germline V lookup: CDR1 MNHNS, CDR2 SASEGT. The CDR3 protein is CASTGQVYEQYF. The CDR3 DNA is TGTGCCAGCACCGGACAGGTCTACGAGCAGTACTTC.

The CDR3 DNA is TGTGCCAGCAGCCCCCGGACAGGGGGCTTTGGAAACACCATATATTTT. Its translation: CASSPRTGGFGNTIYF. This chain joins TRBV13 and TRBJ1-3, with 11 bases matching TRBD1. Germline V gene lookup returns CDR1 PRHDT and CDR2 FYEKMQ (reference sequence). CDR3 length: 16 amino acids. V dropped 5 bases and J dropped 3; count of bases not matched to a gene: 6.

The chain employs TRBV7-2 and TRBJ1-2; D is ambiguous. Germline V gives CDR1 SGHTA, CDR2 FQGNSA. The CDR3 sequence is 13 residues long. V was shortened by 5 bases and J by 4 bases, with 11 bases between the two germline ends. DNA of the CDR3: TGTGCCAGCAGCCCTTGGACGGGCTATGGCTACACCTTC. Protein sequence: CASSPWTGYGYTF. The full variable domain, its missing parts supplied by reference TRBV7-2 and TRBJ1-2, is GAGVSQSPSNKVTEKGKDVELRCDPISGHTALYWYRQSLGQGLEFLIYFQGNSAPDKSGLPSDRFSAERTGGSVSTLTIQRTQQEDSAVYLCASSPWTGYGYTFGSGTRLTVV.

The J gene is TRBJ2-7, the V gene TRBV7-2; either TRBD1 or TRBD2 may supply D (5 bases each). Germline loops: CDR1 SGHTA, CDR2 FQGNSA. The CDR3 extends over 13 amino acids. With 5 bases removed from V and 2 bases from J, the gap between germline ends came to 10 bases. The CDR3 here is CASSRDPAYEQYF. The CDR3 DNA reads as TGTGCCAGCAGCCGGGACCCGGCCTACGAGCAGTACTTC.

This clone was found once. The rearrangement uses TRBV28 and TRBJ1-1, with D tentatively TRBD1 (6 bases). Germline V gene sequence: CDR1 MDHEN, CDR2 SYDVKM. CDR3 length equals 14 residues. V dropped 6 bases and J dropped 4 bases, with 15 bases sitting between them. CDR3 DNA: TGTGCCAGCAGGGGCTCCAGGGGAACCACTGAAGCTTTCTTT. Protein product: CASRGSRGTTEAFF.

The V call is TRBV7-9, the J call TRBJ2-5; D gene uncertain. The CDR3 sequence is 14 residues long. Germline CDR1 SEHNR, CDR2 FQNEAQ (reference sequence). Trimming left V 4 bases short and J 5 bases short, with 14 bases between. CDR3 in DNA: TGTGCCAGCAGCTCCCGTCGAATCGGGGAGACCCAGTACTTC. Residues: CASSSRRIGETQYF. The whole variable domain, filled in from reference TRBV7-9 and TRBJ2-5, reads DTGVSQNPRHKITKRGQNVTFRCDPISEHNRLYWYRQTLGQGPEFLTYFQNEAQLEKSRLLSDRFSAERPKGSFSTLEIQRTEQGDSAMYLCASSSRRIGETQYFGPGTRLLVL.

The J gene is TRBJ2-7, the V gene TRBV27; no firm D call. This CDR3 has 14 residues. CDR1 and CDR2 (germline): MNHEY, SMNVEV (reference sequence). V lost 4 bases to trimming and J lost 2 bases, with 12 bases between them. The CDR3 DNA sequence: TGTGCCAGCAGTTCCGCAGGAATAGCCTACGAGCAGTACTTC. Protein: CASSSAGIAYEQYF.

This chain connects TRBV5-8 to TRBJ2-7; D ambiguous. Looked up from germline, CDR1 is SGHTS and CDR2 is YDEGEE. CDR3 length equals 15 residues. V was clipped by 2 bases and J by 2 bases, with 14 bases between them. The CDR3 nucleotides are TGTGCCAGCAGCTTTCTCGGGTCCCCTACCTACGAGCAGTACTTC. Protein sequence: CASSFLGSPTYEQYF.

This sequence joins TRBV7-4 and TRBJ2-7; perhaps TRBD1 as D (5 bases). Trimming took off 5 bases at V and 0 bases at J, with 14 bases between the two ends. The V gene's germline CDR1 is SGHVT and CDR2 SQSDAQ. The CDR3 is made up of 15 amino acids. The CDR3, as DNA: TGTGCCAGCAGCAGGAACGTCGGACACTCCTACGAGCAGTACTTC. This gives the protein CASSRNVGHSYEQYF.

The CDR3 bases are TGTGCCACCCGGAGGCGCTCCTACAATGAGCAGTTCTTC. This translates into CATRRRSYNEQFF. This rearrangement joins TRBV5-6 to TRBJ2-1; tentative D call: TRBD2 (5 bases). CDR3 length equals 13 residues. V lost 9 bases and J 0 bases, leaving 10 bases between the germline ends. Germline CDR1 SGHDT, CDR2 YYEEEE.

This clone was counted between two and nine times. The V call is TRBV5-6, the J call TRBJ2-3; 9 nucleotides align to TRBD1. The CDR3 spans 15 residues. After removal of 2 bases from V and 3 bases from J, the junction contained 4 bases not matched to a gene. CDR1 is SGHDT, CDR2 YYEEEE, per germline. CDR3 nucleotide sequence: TGTGCCAGCAGCTTACAGGGGGCAAGTACAGATACGCAGTATTTT. The encoded protein is CASSLQGASTDTQYF.

CDR3 coding DNA: TGTGCCAGCAGTGACCAACAGGGCGGGGGACGAGAGACCCAGTACTTC. Amino acids: CASSDQQGGGRETQYF. V gene TRBV28 combines with J gene TRBJ2-5; the D gene is possibly TRBD2 (7 bases). V was trimmed by 5 bases and J by 4 bases, leaving 20 bases between them. The germline CDR1 and CDR2 sequences are MDHEN and SYDVKM. CDR3 length: 16 residues.